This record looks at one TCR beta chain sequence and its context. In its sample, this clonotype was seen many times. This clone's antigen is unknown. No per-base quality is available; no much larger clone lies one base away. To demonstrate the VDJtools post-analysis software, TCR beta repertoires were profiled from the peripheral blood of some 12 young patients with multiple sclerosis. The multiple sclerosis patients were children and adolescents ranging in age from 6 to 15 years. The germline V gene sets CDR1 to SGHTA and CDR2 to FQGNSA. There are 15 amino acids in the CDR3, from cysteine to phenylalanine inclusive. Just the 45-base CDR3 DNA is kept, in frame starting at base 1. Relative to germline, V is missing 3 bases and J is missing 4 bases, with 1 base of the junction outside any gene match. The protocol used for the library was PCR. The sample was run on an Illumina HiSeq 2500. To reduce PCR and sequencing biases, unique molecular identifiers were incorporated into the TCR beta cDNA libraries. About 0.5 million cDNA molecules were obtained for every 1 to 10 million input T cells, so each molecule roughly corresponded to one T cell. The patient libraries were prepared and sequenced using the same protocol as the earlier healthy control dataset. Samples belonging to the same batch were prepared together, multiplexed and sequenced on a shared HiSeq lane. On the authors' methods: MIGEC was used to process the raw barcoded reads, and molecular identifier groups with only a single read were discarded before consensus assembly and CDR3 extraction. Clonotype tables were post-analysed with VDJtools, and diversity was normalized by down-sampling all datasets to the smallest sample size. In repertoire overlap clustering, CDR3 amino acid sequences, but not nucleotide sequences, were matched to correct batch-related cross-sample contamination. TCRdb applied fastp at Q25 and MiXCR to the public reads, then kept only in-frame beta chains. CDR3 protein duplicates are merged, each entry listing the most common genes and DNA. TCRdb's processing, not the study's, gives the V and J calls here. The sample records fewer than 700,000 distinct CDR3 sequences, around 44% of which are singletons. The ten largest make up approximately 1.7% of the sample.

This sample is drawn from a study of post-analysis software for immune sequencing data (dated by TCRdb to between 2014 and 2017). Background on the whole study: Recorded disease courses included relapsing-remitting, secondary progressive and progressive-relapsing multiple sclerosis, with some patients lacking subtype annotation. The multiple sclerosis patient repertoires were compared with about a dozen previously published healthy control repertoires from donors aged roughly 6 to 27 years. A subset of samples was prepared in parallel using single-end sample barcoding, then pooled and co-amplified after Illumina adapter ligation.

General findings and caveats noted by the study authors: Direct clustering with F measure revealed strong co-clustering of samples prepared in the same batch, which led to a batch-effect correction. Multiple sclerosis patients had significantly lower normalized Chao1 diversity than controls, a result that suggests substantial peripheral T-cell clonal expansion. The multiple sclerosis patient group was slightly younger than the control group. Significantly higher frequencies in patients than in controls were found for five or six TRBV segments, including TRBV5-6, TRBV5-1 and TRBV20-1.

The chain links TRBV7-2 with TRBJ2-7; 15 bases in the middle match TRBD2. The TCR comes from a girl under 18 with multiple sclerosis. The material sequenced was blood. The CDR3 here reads CASSFGLAGGYEQYF. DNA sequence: TGTGCCAGCAGCTTCGGACTAGCGGGGGGGTACGAGCAGTACTTC.